This is a list of T cell receptor beta chains from one sample in a study of T cells in localized non-small cell lung cancer. Sequencing was performed with immunoSEQ multiplex PCR; in TCRdb, only in-frame clones are kept and a portion is missing. This repertoire shows fewer than 2,000 clones, around 22% found once; its top ten account for around 28%. The input for sequencing was normal lung tissue next to the tumor, taken before any cancer treatment. The source is a woman aged 40 to 75 with stage I lung adenocarcinoma. Each CDR3 is given with its conserved first and last residue. D genes are given only for firm matches. For some rows the clone size is stated as once, few or many, or as a class when expanded; others skip it.

j_gene: TRBJ2-7; abundance: few; len: 18; d_gene: TRBD2; v_gene: TRBV9; CDR3aa: CASSVGASGGTVAYEQYF; CDR3nt: TGTGCCAGCAGCGTAGGGGCTAGCGGGGGAACCGTTGCCTACGAGCAGTACTTC
j_gene: TRBJ2-1; abundance: large; len: 13; d_gene: NA; v_gene: TRBV18; CDR3aa: CASSQIPADEQFF; CDR3nt: TGTGCCAGCTCACAAATACCCGCGGATGAGCAGTTCTTC
j_gene: TRBJ1-4; abundance: NA; len: 14; d_gene: NA; v_gene: TRBV18; CDR3aa: CASSPNAGSEKLFF; CDR3nt: TGTGCCAGCTCACCGAATGCAGGGAGCGAAAAACTGTTTTTT
j_gene: TRBJ1-3; abundance: large; len: 16; d_gene: NA; v_gene: TRBV6-8; CDR3aa: CASSYSRGSSGNTIYF; CDR3nt: TGTGCCAGCAGTTACTCGAGAGGGAGCTCTGGAAACACCATATATTTT
j_gene: TRBJ1-5; abundance: NA; len: 13; d_gene: NA; v_gene: TRBV19; CDR3aa: CASSGFSNQPQHF; CDR3nt: TGTGCCAGCAGCGGTTTTAGCAATCAGCCCCAGCATTTT
j_gene: TRBJ1-1; abundance: NA; len: 14; d_gene: NA; v_gene: TRBV11-3; CDR3aa: CASSLLVGEAEAFF; CDR3nt: TGTGCCAGCAGCTTACTGGTGGGTGAGGCTGAAGCTTTCTTT
j_gene: TRBJ2-3; abundance: NA; len: 13; d_gene: TRBD2; v_gene: TRBV19; CDR3aa: CASGTSGTDTQYF; CDR3nt: TGTGCCAGCGGGACTAGCGGGACAGATACGCAGTATTTT
j_gene: TRBJ1-2; abundance: large; len: 12; d_gene: TRBD1; v_gene: TRBV30; CDR3aa: CAWSYRGDGYTF; CDR3nt: TGTGCCTGGAGTTACAGGGGGGATGGCTACACCTTC
j_gene: TRBJ2-5; abundance: medium-sized; len: 16; d_gene: TRBD2; v_gene: TRBV6-1; CDR3aa: CASSEAGAGIQETQYF; CDR3nt: TGTGCCAGCAGTGAAGCGGGAGCGGGGATCCAAGAGACCCAGTACTTC
j_gene: TRBJ1-2; abundance: NA; len: 16; d_gene: NA; v_gene: TRBV6-8; CDR3aa: CASSTQGGQGVSGYTF; CDR3nt: TGTGCCAGCAGTACCCAAGGTGGGCAGGGAGTGAGTGGCTACACCTTC
j_gene: TRBJ2-7; abundance: NA; len: 14; d_gene: TRBD2; v_gene: TRBV28; CDR3aa: CASSNPGGSYEQYF; CDR3nt: TGTGCCAGCAGTAATCCGGGGGGAAGCTACGAGCAGTACTTC
j_gene: TRBJ2-7; abundance: NA; len: 14; d_gene: NA; v_gene: TRBV6-8; CDR3aa: CASSLQRYAYEQYF; CDR3nt: TGTGCCAGCAGCCTACAGCGGTACGCCTACGAGCAGTACTTC
j_gene: TRBJ2-5; abundance: medium-sized; len: 13; d_gene: NA; v_gene: TRBV6-8; CDR3aa: CASTPARQETQYF; CDR3nt: TGTGCCAGCACTCCAGCCCGCCAAGAGACCCAGTACTTC
j_gene: TRBJ2-7; abundance: medium-sized; len: 15; d_gene: NA; v_gene: TRBV4-1; CDR3aa: CASRANQGSSYEQYF; CDR3nt: TGCGCCAGCAGGGCAAACCAGGGGAGCTCCTACGAGCAGTACTTC
j_gene: TRBJ2-5; abundance: large; len: 15; d_gene: NA; v_gene: TRBV9; CDR3aa: CASSDPRTVQETQYF; CDR3nt: TGTGCCAGCAGCGACCCGAGGACAGTCCAAGAGACCCAGTACTTC
j_gene: TRBJ1-1; abundance: few; len: 15; d_gene: NA; v_gene: TRBV15; CDR3aa: CATSSNSDTFTEAFF; CDR3nt: TGTGCCACCTCGTCGAACTCCGACACTTTCACTGAAGCTTTCTTT
j_gene: TRBJ2-1; abundance: few; len: 15; d_gene: NA; v_gene: TRBV11-1; CDR3aa: CASSSPGGLYNEQFF; CDR3nt: TGTGCCAGCAGCTCCCCCGGGGGGCTATACAATGAGCAGTTCTTC
j_gene: TRBJ2-2; abundance: few; len: 15; d_gene: NA; v_gene: TRBV11-3; CDR3aa: CASSPRSKNTGELFF; CDR3nt: TGTGCCAGCAGCCCCCGTAGCAAGAACACCGGGGAGCTGTTTTTT
j_gene: TRBJ2-5; abundance: NA; len: 13; d_gene: NA; v_gene: TRBV29-1; CDR3aa: CSVEVTGFGTQYF; CDR3nt: TGCAGCGTTGAAGTAACGGGTTTTGGGACCCAGTACTTC
j_gene: TRBJ2-1; abundance: few; len: 16; d_gene: TRBD2; v_gene: TRBV6-8; CDR3aa: CASSPSRGGGNNEQFF; CDR3nt: TGTGCCAGCAGCCCCTCGCGCGGGGGGGGAAACAATGAGCAGTTCTTC
j_gene: TRBJ1-2; abundance: NA; len: 13; d_gene: NA; v_gene: TRBV18; CDR3aa: CASSPERDYGYTF; CDR3nt: TGTGCCAGCTCACCTGAAAGAGACTATGGCTACACCTTC
j_gene: TRBJ2-1; abundance: NA; len: 17; d_gene: TRBD1; v_gene: TRBV25-1; CDR3aa: CASKRTGVLRIDNEQFF; CDR3nt: TGTGCCAGCAAGAGGACAGGGGTATTGCGTATAGACAATGAGCAGTTCTTC
j_gene: TRBJ1-1; abundance: large; len: 14; d_gene: NA; v_gene: TRBV11-3; CDR3aa: CASSSTVFDTEAFF; CDR3nt: TGTGCCAGCAGCTCGACGGTGTTTGACACTGAAGCTTTCTTT
j_gene: TRBJ1-4; abundance: NA; len: 14; d_gene: TRBD1; v_gene: TRBV19; CDR3aa: CASNDRGDNEKLFF; CDR3nt: TGTGCCAGTAATGACAGGGGTGATAATGAAAAACTGTTTTTT
j_gene: TRBJ2-1; abundance: NA; len: 12; d_gene: NA; v_gene: TRBV29-1; CDR3aa: CSVENPRIEQFF; CDR3nt: TGCAGCGTTGAAAATCCTAGGATCGAGCAGTTCTTC
j_gene: TRBJ1-2; abundance: few; len: 13; d_gene: NA; v_gene: TRBV10-3; CDR3aa: CAISESFSYGYTF; CDR3nt: TGTGCCATCAGTGAGTCTTTCAGCTATGGCTACACCTTC
j_gene: TRBJ2-3; abundance: NA; len: 16; d_gene: NA; v_gene: TRBV15; CDR3aa: CATSRVGGVDGDTQYF; CDR3nt: TGTGCCACCAGCAGAGTTGGCGGGGTCGACGGAGATACGCAGTATTTT
j_gene: TRBJ2-1; abundance: NA; len: 12; d_gene: NA; v_gene: TRBV18; CDR3aa: CASSSQLAGQFF; CDR3nt: TGTGCCAGCTCATCCCAACTAGCCGGGCAGTTCTTC
j_gene: TRBJ1-1; abundance: NA; len: 12; d_gene: NA; v_gene: TRBV19; CDR3aa: CASTLRDGEAFF; CDR3nt: TGTGCCAGTACCCTCCGGGACGGGGAAGCTTTCTTT
j_gene: TRBJ2-2; abundance: few; len: 15; d_gene: NA; v_gene: TRBV5-1; CDR3aa: CASSLDTRNTGELFF; CDR3nt: TGCGCCAGCAGCTTGGACACTAGGAACACCGGGGAGCTGTTTTTT
j_gene: TRBJ1-1; abundance: medium-sized; len: 11; d_gene: TRBD1; v_gene: TRBV6-7; CDR3aa: CASSYGDSSFF; CDR3nt: TGTGCCAGCAGTTACGGGGACAGCTCTTTCTTT
j_gene: TRBJ2-4; abundance: few; len: 15; d_gene: NA; v_gene: TRBV11-3; CDR3aa: CASSLGAGWVNIQYF; CDR3nt: TGTGCCAGCAGCCTTGGCGCAGGGTGGGTAAACATTCAGTACTTC
j_gene: TRBJ2-1; abundance: NA; len: 13; d_gene: NA; v_gene: TRBV28; CDR3aa: CASSLWMNNEQFF; CDR3nt: TGTGCCAGCAGCCTCTGGATGAACAATGAGCAGTTCTTC
j_gene: TRBJ1-3; abundance: NA; len: 13; d_gene: NA; v_gene: TRBV30; CDR3aa: CAWSVSAGNTIYF; CDR3nt: TGTGCCTGGAGTGTTTCCGCTGGAAACACCATATATTTT
j_gene: TRBJ2-7; abundance: few; len: 14; d_gene: TRBD1; v_gene: TRBV19; CDR3aa: CASKPGQGYHEQYF; CDR3nt: TGTGCCAGTAAGCCGGGACAGGGTTACCACGAGCAGTACTTC
j_gene: TRBJ2-7; abundance: medium-sized; len: 13; d_gene: NA; v_gene: TRBV7-8; CDR3aa: CASSPTGPYEQYF; CDR3nt: TGTGCCAGCAGCCCGACAGGCCCCTACGAGCAGTACTTC
j_gene: TRBJ1-5; abundance: few; len: 13; d_gene: NA; v_gene: TRBV9; CDR3aa: CASSEDGNQPQHF; CDR3nt: TGTGCCAGCAGCGAGGACGGGAATCAGCCCCAGCATTTT
j_gene: TRBJ1-1; abundance: NA; len: 15; d_gene: NA; v_gene: TRBV5-1; CDR3aa: CASSQESGRNTEAFF; CDR3nt: TGCGCCAGCAGCCAAGAATCCGGAAGGAACACTGAAGCTTTCTTT
j_gene: TRBJ1-5; abundance: NA; len: 14; d_gene: NA; v_gene: TRBV6-8; CDR3aa: CASQQGFSNQPQHF; CDR3nt: TGTGCCAGCCAACAGGGTTTTAGCAATCAGCCCCAGCATTTT
j_gene: TRBJ1-1; abundance: NA; len: 15; d_gene: NA; v_gene: TRBV5-1; CDR3aa: CASSWGSGPNTEAFF; CDR3nt: TGCGCCAGCAGCTGGGGCTCAGGGCCGAACACTGAAGCTTTCTTT
j_gene: TRBJ2-1; abundance: NA; len: 14; d_gene: NA; v_gene: TRBV19; CDR3aa: CASSFRGAHNEQFF; CDR3nt: TGTGCCAGTAGTTTTAGGGGGGCCCACAATGAGCAGTTCTTC
j_gene: TRBJ2-3; abundance: few; len: 15; d_gene: NA; v_gene: TRBV6-8; CDR3aa: CASSISGDRTDTQYF; CDR3nt: TGTGCCAGCAGTATCTCCGGGGATCGCACAGATACGCAGTATTTT
j_gene: TRBJ2-7; abundance: NA; len: 16; d_gene: NA; v_gene: TRBV18; CDR3aa: CASSPRQPPVVYEQYF; CDR3nt: TGTGCCAGCTCACCTCGGCAGCCCCCGGTTGTCTACGAGCAGTACTTC
j_gene: TRBJ1-1; abundance: few; len: 14; d_gene: TRBD1; v_gene: TRBV11-3; CDR3aa: CASSPPDRTMEAFF; CDR3nt: TGTGCCAGCAGCCCCCCGGACAGGACCATGGAAGCTTTCTTT
j_gene: TRBJ2-1; abundance: NA; len: 15; d_gene: NA; v_gene: TRBV29-1; CDR3aa: CSVEDRTIPYNEQFF; CDR3nt: TGCAGCGTTGAAGACAGAACCATTCCTTACAATGAGCAGTTCTTC
j_gene: TRBJ1-2; abundance: NA; len: 15; d_gene: TRBD1; v_gene: TRBV9; CDR3aa: CASSGPGQGFYGYTF; CDR3nt: TGTGCCAGCAGCGGACCGGGACAGGGGTTCTATGGCTACACCTTC
j_gene: TRBJ2-3; abundance: NA; len: 15; d_gene: TRBD2; v_gene: TRBV5-1; CDR3aa: CASSLSGDYTDTQYF; CDR3nt: TGCGCCAGCAGCTTGAGCGGGGATTACACAGATACGCAGTATTTT
j_gene: TRBJ2-3; abundance: large; len: 14; d_gene: NA; v_gene: TRBV14; CDR3aa: CASSPRTSTDTQYF; CDR3nt: TGTGCCAGCAGCCCAAGGACTAGCACAGATACGCAGTATTTT
j_gene: TRBJ2-3; abundance: few; len: 16; d_gene: TRBD1; v_gene: TRBV11-3; CDR3aa: CASSLAVNRGRDTQYF; CDR3nt: TGTGCCAGCAGCTTGGCGGTGAACAGGGGTAGAGATACGCAGTATTTT
j_gene: TRBJ1-4; abundance: few; len: 13; d_gene: NA; v_gene: TRBV7-2; CDR3aa: CASSLIPNEKLFF; CDR3nt: TGTGCCAGCAGCTTAATTCCTAATGAAAAACTGTTTTTT
j_gene: TRBJ2-5; abundance: NA; len: 13; d_gene: NA; v_gene: TRBV10-2; CDR3aa: CASSESAGGTQYF; CDR3nt: TGCGCCAGCAGTGAGTCCGCTGGGGGGACCCAGTACTTC
j_gene: TRBJ2-1; abundance: few; len: 16; d_gene: TRBD2; v_gene: TRBV9; CDR3aa: CASSLGLAGGLGEQFF; CDR3nt: TGTGCCAGCAGCCTCGGACTAGCGGGGGGCCTGGGTGAGCAGTTCTTC
j_gene: TRBJ1-6; abundance: few; len: 19; d_gene: NA; v_gene: TRBV11-3; CDR3aa: CASSQPSGRSFQDSSPLHF; CDR3nt: TGTGCCAGCAGCCAACCGAGCGGGAGAAGCTTTCAAGACAGTTCACCCCTCCACTTT
j_gene: TRBJ1-5; abundance: NA; len: 22; d_gene: NA; v_gene: TRBV12-2; CDR3aa: CASRLERGGDRKTPRPNQPQHF; CDR3nt: TGTGCAAGTCGCTTAGAGCGTGGGGGGGACAGGAAAACCCCCCGCCCTAATCAGCCCCAGCATTTT
j_gene: TRBJ1-1; abundance: few; len: 15; d_gene: NA; v_gene: TRBV6-8; CDR3aa: CASTLGIRGHTEAFF; CDR3nt: TGTGCCAGCACCTTGGGGATACGGGGTCACACTGAAGCTTTCTTT